This record concerns one T cell receptor (beta chain) sequence. What it binds is unknown. This specimen comes from a study of cytomegalovirus exposure and HLA in healthy donors. Overall study findings and caveats: TCR sequences were mostly rare, though some public TCRs occurred in many donors.

From germline, CDR1 is MDHEN and CDR2 SYDVKM. This CDR3 contains 22 residues. With 1 base clipped from V and 0 bases from J, the junction kept 20 bases outside the gene matches. The PCR ran on 60 Vbeta and 13 Jbeta primers. Sequenced by immunoSEQ multiplex PCR; TCRdb stores in-frame clones only, minus some. The data show around 130,000 clones, 80% seen once. The clonotype originates from a man younger than 40 in good health and CMV-seronegative. The chain has TRBV28 and TRBJ2-3, with 9 bases aligning to TRBD1. The sequencing input was PBMCs. CDR3 DNA: TGTGCCAGCAGTTTATCTGGCTCCGGGACAGGGTTTCCCCTAGGTAGCACAGATACGCAGTATTTT. Its protein is CASSLSGSGTGFPLGSTDTQYF.